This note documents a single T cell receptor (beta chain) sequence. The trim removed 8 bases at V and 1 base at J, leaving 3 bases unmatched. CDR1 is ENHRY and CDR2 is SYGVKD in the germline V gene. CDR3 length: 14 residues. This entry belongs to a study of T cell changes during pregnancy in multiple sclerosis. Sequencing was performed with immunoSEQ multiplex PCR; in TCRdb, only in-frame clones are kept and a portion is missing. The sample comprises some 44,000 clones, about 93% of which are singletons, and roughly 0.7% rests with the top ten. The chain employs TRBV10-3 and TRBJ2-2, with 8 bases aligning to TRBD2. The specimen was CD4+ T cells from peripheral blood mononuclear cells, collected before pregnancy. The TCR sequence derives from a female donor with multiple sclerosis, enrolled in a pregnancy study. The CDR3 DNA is TGTGCCATCGGTCGGGGGGGGAACACCGGGGAGCTGTTTTTT. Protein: CAIGRGGNTGELFF.